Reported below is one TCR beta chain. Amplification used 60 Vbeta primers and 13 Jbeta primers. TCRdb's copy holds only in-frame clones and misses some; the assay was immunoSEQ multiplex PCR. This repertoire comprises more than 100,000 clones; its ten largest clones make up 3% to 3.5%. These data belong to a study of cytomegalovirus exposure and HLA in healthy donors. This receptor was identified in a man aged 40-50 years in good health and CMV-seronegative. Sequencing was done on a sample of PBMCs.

CDR3 in DNA: TGTGCCAGCAGCTTAGTTTGGGACAGCTATGGCTACACCTTC. It specifies CASSLVWDSYGYTF. The chain employs TRBV11-2 and TRBJ1-2, with TRBD1 matching over 7 bases. CDR3 length: 14 residues. From germline, CDR1 is SGHAT and CDR2 FQNNGV. Trimming took 1 base from V and 4 from J; bases not matched to a gene: 3. Supplemented by reference TRBV11-2 and TRBJ1-2, the full variable domain reads EAGVAQSPRYKIIEKRQSVAFWCNPISGHATLYWYQQILGQGPKLLIQFQNNGVVDDSQLPKDRFSAERLKGVDSTLKIQPAKLEDSAVYLCASSLVWDSYGYTFGSGTRLTVV.